The TCR beta chain under discussion was sequenced for a study of early T cells in non-severe SARS-CoV-2 infection. About the research overall: Bulk RNA taken from unsorted whole blood was sequenced, leaving chains unpaired. Findings and limits, study-wide: Matching against VDJdb likely underestimated virus-specific expansions, favoring anti-spike CD8.

Unmatched junction bases numbered 7, after V lost 5 bases and J lost 4 bases. CDR3 length: 16 amino acids. Germline-derived CDR1 and CDR2 are KGHSH and LQKENI. Details on this clonotype: What it binds is not known.

Molecules of cDNA were individually given unique molecular identifiers that were attached to them. MiXCR, run by TCRdb on the 5' RACE reads, gives a single entry per CDR3 protein. The sample has around 71,000 distinct CDR3 sequences, 9% to 10% seen once. The J gene is TRBJ1-3, the V gene TRBV18, with 11 bases fitting TRBD1. The source is an adult who was a healthcare worker with PCR-confirmed SARS-CoV-2 infection or an uninfected control (not recorded which). The sample in question was whole blood, obtained at baseline. The CDR3 DNA reads TGTGCCAGCTCAACGGGACAGGGGGAAAAGGGAAACACCATATATTTT. Translation gives CASSTGQGEKGNTIYF.